One sample yielded the 9 T cell receptor beta chains listed below, sequenced in a study of shared clonotypes between healthy human individuals. Assay: immunoSEQ multiplex PCR; the TCRdb copy retains only in-frame clones and omits some. The sample includes some 380,000 clones, 96% of them seen just once. Input material: memory CD8+ T cells sorted from blood. Subset given: CD45RO+ cells pooled with CCR7-negative TemRA cells. These receptors were taken from a man aged 30 to 39 in good health.

The genes are TRBV5-1 and TRBJ2-5; 13 positions agree with TRBD2. The trim removed 0 bases at V and 2 bases at J, leaving 7 bases unmatched. This CDR3 region has 18 residues. Per the germline V gene, CDR1 is SGHRS and CDR2 is YFSETQ. The CDR3 loop reads CASSLERTSGRGQETQYF. In DNA, the CDR3 is TGCGCCAGCAGCTTGGAACGGACTAGCGGGAGAGGGCAAGAGACCCAGTACTTC.

The J gene is TRBJ2-7, the V gene TRBV6-5; D unresolved. The V gene's germline CDR1 is MNHEY and CDR2 SVGAGI. V was trimmed by 6 bases and J by 3 bases, leaving 12 bases between them. The CDR3 extends over 13 amino acids. The DNA for the CDR3 is TGTGCCAGCAGCCCGGACGGATTCTACGAGCAGTACTTC. Encoded protein: CASSPDGFYEQYF.

This CDR3 reads CASSLDRQAAYEQYF. CDR3 DNA sequence: TGTGCCAGCAGCTTAGATCGCCAGGCGGCCTACGAGCAGTACTTC. The chain uses TRBV7-8 and TRBJ2-7; D is uncertain. Germline V gives CDR1 SGHVS, CDR2 FQNEAQ. The CDR3 is 15 amino acids. V gave up 1 base and J gave up 2 bases, with 12 bases separating them.

This chain uses TRBV5-1 with TRBJ1-5; tentatively, D is TRBD1 (5 bases). CDR3 length: 15 residues. Germline loops: CDR1 SGHRS, CDR2 YFSETQ. Trimming left V 0 bases short and J 0 bases short, with 7 bases between. The CDR3 reads CASSLDRFSNQPQHF. CDR3 DNA: TGCGCCAGCAGCTTGGACAGGTTTAGCAATCAGCCCCAGCATTTT.

The DNA for the CDR3 is TGTGCCAGTAGTATGGTACTAGCGCGCACCGGGGAGCTGTTTTTT. This translates into CASSMVLARTGELFF. The rearrangement uses TRBV19 and TRBJ2-2, with 7 bases matching TRBD2. Trimming removed 3 bases from V and 4 bases from J; junction bases left unmatched: 5. The CDR3 sequence is 15 residues long. Germline V gives CDR1 LNHDA, CDR2 SQIVND (reference sequence).

Concerning this clone: At the DNA level, this CDR3 is encoded by other sequences in the same sample as well. The chain joins TRBV5-1 to TRBJ1-2; D gene unclear. Germline values: CDR1 SGHRS, CDR2 YFSETQ. Trimming cost V 0 bases and J 7 bases, with 4 bases left between them. The CDR3 has 11 residues. The DNA of the CDR3 is TGCGCCAGCAGCTTGGGCGGTGGCTACACCTTC. Translation gives CASSLGGGYTF.

This chain uses TRBV27 with TRBJ2-3; D is possibly TRBD1 (6 bases). V lost 2 bases and J 0 bases, leaving 18 bases between the germline ends. CDR3 length: 18 amino acids. CDR1 and CDR2 (germline): MNHEY, SMNVEV (reference sequence). Here the CDR3 reads CASSLRFRPGTSTDTQYF. DNA for the CDR3: TGTGCCAGCAGTTTAAGATTTCGGCCGGGGACAAGCACAGATACGCAGTATTTT.

Note on this clone: Additional DNA sequences in this sample encode the identical CDR3. The chain couples TRBV6-5 to TRBJ1-4; D is unclear. V was cut by 2 bases and J by 0 bases, with 4 bases left in between. The CDR3 is made up of 14 amino acids. Germline CDR1 MNHEY, CDR2 SVGAGI. The CDR3 DNA is TGTGCCAGCAGTTACAGTGCAACTAATGAAAAACTGTTTTTT. It is translated as CASSYSATNEKLFF.

This chain uses TRBV2 with TRBJ1-1; no reliable D call. V was trimmed by 8 bases and J by 0 bases, leaving 10 bases between them. The CDR3 spans 13 residues. The germline V gene encodes CDR1 SNHLY and CDR2 FYNNEI. The CDR3 loop is CASLDLMNTEAFF. CDR3 DNA: TGTGCCAGCTTGGATTTAATGAACACTGAAGCTTTCTTT.